This TCR beta chain was retrieved from a study of blood T cell repertoires in COVID-19. The overall study: Acute and convalescent COVID-19 samples came from the United States, Italy and Spain.

This CDR3 has 14 amino acids. Germline values: CDR1 ENHRY, CDR2 SYGVKD. The V gene lost 2 bases and the J gene lost 6 bases, with 11 bases spanning the gap. In the original processing: Amplified reference gene primers provided the basis for estimating nucleated cell counts. Using immunoSEQ multiplex PCR, the repertoire was profiled, and TCRdb retains in-frame clones only, with some absent. V and J calls and clone size are those listed in that table; D and trimming were worked out from the DNA. The top ten clones hold about 12% of a sample with 70,000 to 95,000 clones, 75% to 85% of them seen once. This sequence was found in a woman aged 40 to 55 with active or convalescent COVID-19. This chain joins TRBV10-3 and TRBJ1-5; tentatively, D is TRBD1 (6 bases). Sequenced: peripheral blood. CDR3 residues: CAISENRVPQPQHF. For the CDR3, the DNA is TGTGCCATCAGTGAGAACAGGGTTCCTCAGCCCCAGCATTTT.